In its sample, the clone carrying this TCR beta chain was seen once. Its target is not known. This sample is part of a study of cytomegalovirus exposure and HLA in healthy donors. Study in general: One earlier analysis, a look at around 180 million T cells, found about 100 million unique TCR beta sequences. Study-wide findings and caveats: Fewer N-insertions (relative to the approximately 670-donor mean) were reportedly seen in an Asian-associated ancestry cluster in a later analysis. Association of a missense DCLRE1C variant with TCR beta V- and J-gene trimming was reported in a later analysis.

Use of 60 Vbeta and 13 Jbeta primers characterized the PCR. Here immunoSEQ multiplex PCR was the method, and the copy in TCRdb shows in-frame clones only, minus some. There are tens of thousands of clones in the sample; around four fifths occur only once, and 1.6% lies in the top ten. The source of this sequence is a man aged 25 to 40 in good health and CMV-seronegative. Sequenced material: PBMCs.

The CDR3, as DNA: TGTGCCAGCAGCGGTGATAATTCACCCCTCCACTTT. Protein product: CASSGDNSPLHF. This chain connects TRBV2 to TRBJ1-6; the D is unclear. Germline V lookup: CDR1 SNHLY, CDR2 FYNNEI. Trimming shortened V by 6 bases and J by 5 bases, and 5 bases separated the two germline ends. The CDR3 is made up of 12 amino acids. Supplemented by reference TRBV2 and TRBJ1-6, the full variable domain reads EPEVTQTPSHQVTQMGQEVILRCVPISNHLYFYWYRQILGQKVEFLVSFYNNEISEKSEIFDDQFSVERPDGSNFTLKIRSTKLEDSAMYFCASSGDNSPLHFGNGTRLTVT.